These 32 T cell receptor beta chains were all obtained from the same sample, sequenced in a study of blood T cells in healthy people across ages. Using a J-beta primer mix together with a sample-barcoded 5' primer, a second PCR was run for about 6 to 12 cycles. Using its own MiXCR run on the 5' RACE reads, TCRdb lists one record per CDR3 protein. Of about 1.1 million distinct CDR3 sequences listed, around two fifths are singletons. Sequenced material: blood. These receptors all stem from a man younger than 35 in good health.

The gene calls are TRBV6-1 and TRBJ1-4, with D perhaps TRBD1 (5 bases). The CDR3 is made up of 14 amino acids. V lost 1 base and J 8 bases, leaving 11 bases between the germline ends. Germline V lookup: CDR1 MNHNS, CDR2 SASEGT. The CDR3 DNA sequence: TGTGCCAGCAGTGAAGGGCAGGGTTCAGAAAAACTGTTTTTT. Its protein is CASSEGQGSEKLFF.

This clonotype was seen a few times. CDR3 loop: CASSFSGAEQPQHF. In nucleotides, the CDR3 is TGTGCCAGCAGCTTTTCGGGGGCTGAGCAGCCCCAGCATTTT. The chain couples TRBV5-5 to TRBJ1-5; a weak D match, TRBD1 (6 bases). The CDR3 is 14 residues long. The germline gives CDR1 SGHKS, CDR2 YYEKEE (reference sequence). The V end lost 2 bases, the J end lost 7 bases, and 13 bases lay between the germline ends.

This chain uses TRBV10-3 with TRBJ2-3; TRBD2 matches 7 bases. Germline values: CDR1 ENHRY, CDR2 SYGVKD. With 4 bases clipped from V and 5 bases from J, the junction kept 9 bases outside the gene matches. The CDR3 has 15 amino acids. CDR3 protein: CAISVGGTDEDTQYF. The CDR3 DNA reads as TGTGCCATCAGTGTGGGGGGGACTGATGAAGATACGCAGTATTTT.

CDR3 residues: CSASRGPSRHLYSNQPQHF. The CDR3 DNA sequence: TGCAGTGCTAGTCGGGGCCCCTCGAGGCACCTATATAGCAATCAGCCCCAGCATTTT. The chain couples TRBV20-1 to TRBJ1-5, with TRBD1 as a possible D gene (5 bases). The CDR3 extends over 19 amino acids. V gave up 3 bases and J gave up 0 bases, with 24 bases separating them. From germline, CDR1 is DFQATT and CDR2 SNEGSKA (reference sequence).

This chain joins TRBV7-3 and TRBJ1-1; weak D call: TRBD1 (5 bases). The V end was cut by 1 base, the J end by 1 base, with 10 bases between. CDR1 is SGHTA and CDR2 is FQGTGA in the germline V gene. CDR3 length equals 15 residues. The CDR3 DNA reads as TGTGCCAGCAGCTTAAATGGCGGGACGAACACTGAAGCTTTCTTT. It encodes CASSLNGGTNTEAFF.

The chain joins TRBV12-3 or TRBV12-4 to TRBJ2-2, with D perhaps matching TRBD1 (7 bases). The CDR3 consists of 16 residues. V was cut by 3 bases and J by 3 bases, with 14 bases left in between. CDR3 DNA: TGTGCCAGCAGTTTTAGGTCCAGGGGGGACACCGGGGAGCTGTTTTTT. Translating gives CASSFRSRGDTGELFF.

For this clonotype: A much larger clone differs from this one at a single base, so this may be a read error. The chain uses TRBV28 and TRBJ2-1; D may be TRBD1 (6 bases). The J call may be in error: the DNA end matches TRBJ2-7 better. CDR3 length equals 16 residues. CDR1 is MDHEN and CDR2 is SYDVKM in the germline V gene. The chain's CDR3 is CASSPPTGQSYNEQYF. Here the CDR3 DNA reads TGTGCCAGCAGTCCACCGACAGGACAATCTTACAATGAGCAGTACTTC.

This clonotype was seen ten or more times. The chain recombines TRBV2 with TRBJ2-3, with D possibly matching TRBD2 (5 bases). The CDR3 runs to 13 residues. V shed 6 bases and J shed 3 bases, with 10 bases lying between them. Germline values: CDR1 SNHLY, CDR2 FYNNEI. The CDR3 loop reads CASRERETDTQYF. DNA of the CDR3: TGTGCCAGCAGAGAAAGGGAGACAGATACGCAGTATTTT.

The gene calls are TRBV9 and TRBJ2-7; tentatively, D is TRBD1 or TRBD2 (6 bases each). With the DNA end fitting TRBJ2-5 better, the J assignment may be wrong. The CDR3 covers 14 residues. Per germline, CDR1 SGDLS and CDR2 YYNGEE. The CDR3 loop is CASSVTGAPETQYF. The CDR3 DNA follows: TGTGCCAGCAGCGTAACGGGGGCGCCAGAGACCCAGTACTTC.

This chain joins TRBV12-3 or TRBV12-4 and TRBJ2-1, with 8 nucleotides matching TRBD1. The CDR3 is 17 residues long. The J segment lost 8 bases and the V segment lost 6 bases, leaving 18 bases of the junction unmatched. CDR3 loop: CASSPPLGQVIADEQFF. Written as DNA, the CDR3 is TGTGCCAGCAGCCCACCCTTGGGACAGGTAATAGCGGATGAGCAGTTCTTC.

The chain recombines TRBV6-2 or TRBV6-3 with TRBJ1-4, with a possible D match to TRBD1 (5 bases). The CDR3 contains 15 residues. The V gene's germline CDR1 is MNHEY and CDR2 SVGEGT. V was cut by 5 bases and J by 4 bases, with 14 bases left in between. The CDR3 nucleotides are TGTGCCAGCAGTCCTCGGGGGAGCTATAATGAAAAACTGTTTTTT. Translating gives CASSPRGSYNEKLFF.

The V and J genes are TRBV7-2 and TRBJ2-5; tentative D call: TRBD1 (6 bases). V was clipped by 5 bases and J by 5 bases, with 24 bases between them. The germline V gene has CDR1 SGHTA and CDR2 FQGNSA. The CDR3 extends over 17 amino acids. The chain's CDR3 is CASSLEAGAVGLETQYF. The DNA for the CDR3 is TGTGCCAGCAGCCTTGAGGCAGGGGCCGTCGGATTGGAGACCCAGTACTTC.

V gene TRBV7-9 combines with J gene TRBJ2-7, with D tentatively TRBD1 (6 bases). Deletions cut 3 bases from V and 3 bases from J, with 15 bases between. The CDR3 length is 15 residues. Germline V gene sequence: CDR1 SEHNR, CDR2 FQNEAQ (reference sequence). The CDR3 nucleotides are TGTGCCAGCAGCTTGGGGAAAGGGGGTAACTACGAGCAGTACTTC. The encoded protein is CASSLGKGGNYEQYF.

The chain carries TRBV12-3 or TRBV12-4 and TRBJ1-1; D may be TRBD1 (5 bases). The CDR3 is made up of 16 amino acids. The germline V and J ends were trimmed by 6 bases and 3 bases, with 20 bases remaining between them. The CDR3 spells CASSEQGGRDHTEAFF. The CDR3 DNA is TGTGCCAGCAGCGAGCAGGGAGGAAGGGACCACACTGAAGCTTTCTTT.

The CDR3 nucleotides are TGTGCCAGTATCTCACGATGGTCAGGTGATAGCAATCAGCCCCAGCATTTT. It translates to CASISRWSGDSNQPQHF. The chain links TRBV19 to TRBJ1-5; unclear D gene. Trimming pared 7 bases from V and 0 bases from J, leaving 19 bases between. The CDR3 consists of 17 residues. Germline assignment: CDR1 LNHDA and CDR2 SQIVND (reference sequence).

CDR3 loop: CASRSTGQGPPKTYNEQFF. The CDR3, as DNA: TGTGCCAGTAGATCCACGGGACAGGGCCCTCCTAAAACATACAATGAGCAGTTCTTC. V is TRBV19 and J is TRBJ2-1; 9 positions match TRBD1. The V gene's germline CDR1 is LNHDA and CDR2 SQIVND (reference sequence). The junction had 19 bases not matched to a gene; V was cut back by 6 bases and J by 4 bases. CDR3 size: 19 residues.

The sample holds a few counts of this clonotype. V gene TRBV10-3 combines with J gene TRBJ1-2; TRBD1 matches at 10 bases. The V and J ends lost 6 bases and 6 bases, in that order; junction bases with no gene match: 1. Germline V gives CDR1 ENHRY, CDR2 SYGVKD. The CDR3 consists of 12 residues. CDR3 protein: CAISGQGDGYTF. CDR3 sequence (DNA): TGTGCCATCAGCGGACAGGGGGATGGCTACACCTTC.

The DNA for the CDR3 is TGTGCCAGCAAGACAGTCGGAAACACCATATATTTT. Translation gives CASKTVGNTIYF. The rearrangement uses TRBV6-5 and TRBJ1-3, with D possibly TRBD1 on 5 matching bases. The CDR3 loop spans 12 amino acids. Germline V gene data show CDR1 as MNHEY and CDR2 as SVGAGI. V lost 7 bases and J lost 4, with 8 bases in between.

The chain couples TRBV4-2 to TRBJ2-4; D remains ambiguous. The J call may not be correct, given that the DNA end is closer to TRBJ2-7. The CDR3 sequence is 14 residues long. The germline gives CDR1 LGHNA, CDR2 YNFKEQ. The CDR3 here is CASSQGMGTDEQYF. CDR3 nucleotide sequence: TGTGCCAGCAGCCAAGGAATGGGTACGGACGAGCAGTACTTC.

V and J are TRBV18 and TRBJ2-3; 14 positions agree with TRBD2. The CDR3 contains 16 residues. V shed 6 bases, J shed 3 bases, and the junction held 5 bases outside the gene matches. Per the germline V gene, CDR1 is KGHSH and CDR2 is LQKENI. The CDR3 loop is CASSRWTSGGTDTQYF. The CDR3 bases are TGTGCCAGCTCTCGGTGGACTAGCGGGGGGACAGATACGCAGTATTTT.

In its sample, this clonotype was seen a few times. The V call is TRBV20-1, the J call TRBJ2-7, with D perhaps TRBD1 (6 bases). V was clipped by 0 bases and J by 0 bases, with 12 bases between them. The CDR3 is 15 residues long. The germline CDR1 and CDR2 sequences are DFQATT and SNEGSKA (reference sequence). In nucleotides, the CDR3 is TGCAGTGCTAGAGATCGGGGCAGGGGCTCCTACGAGCAGTACTTC. Protein: CSARDRGRGSYEQYF.

This clonotype was picked up a small number of times. The chain is built from TRBV12-3 or TRBV12-4 and TRBJ1-4, with D possibly being TRBD1 (6 bases). V lost 4 bases and J 8 bases, leaving 11 bases between the germline ends. This CDR3 contains 13 residues. CDR3 in amino acids: CASSWSRGEKLFF. The CDR3 DNA sequence: TGTGCCAGCAGTTGGAGCAGGGGCGAAAAACTGTTTTTT.

The V call is TRBV5-1, the J call TRBJ1-6, with a tentative D call TRBD1 (5 bases). Germline CDR1 is SGHRS and CDR2 is YFSETQ. CDR3 length: 13 residues. Deletions cut 6 bases from V and 7 bases from J, with 11 bases between. The CDR3 nucleotides are TGCGCCAGCACCGGGACCGAGAATTCACCCCTCCACTTT. It translates to CASTGTENSPLHF.

This clonotype was seen only a few times. The V gene is TRBV7-6, the J gene TRBJ1-4, with 7 positions matching TRBD1. Germline V gene lookup returns CDR1 SGHVS and CDR2 FNYEAQ. J gave up 3 bases and V 4 bases, and 8 bases lay outside the gene matches. There are 16 residues in the CDR3. In nucleotides, the CDR3 is TGTGCCAGCAGCTCCGGATGGGGGACAGCTAATGAAAAACTGTTTTTT. It specifies CASSSGWGTANEKLFF.

The CDR3 bases are TGTGCCATCAGCCCCACAGGGGATGAGCAGTTCTTC. Residues: CAISPTGDEQFF. The genes are TRBV10-3 and TRBJ2-1, with 7 bases identical to TRBD1. Unmatched junction bases numbered 4, after V lost 6 bases and J lost 8 bases. The V gene's germline CDR1 is ENHRY and CDR2 SYGVKD. There are 12 residues in the CDR3.

This clonotype appeared a few times. This chain connects TRBV4-2 to TRBJ1-5, with TRBD1 matching 10 bases. Trimming took 3 bases from V and 4 from J; bases not matched to a gene: 6. Germline V CDR1 and CDR2: LGHNA, YNFKEQ. The CDR3 spans 16 residues. CDR3 nucleotide sequence: TGTGCCAGCAGCCACGAGGACAGGGGGGATAATCAGCCCCAGCATTTT. It codes for CASSHEDRGDNQPQHF.

The rearrangement uses TRBV9 and TRBJ2-1; D possibly uses TRBD1 or TRBD2 (5 bases each). Trimming stripped 4 bases from V and 1 base from J, with 15 bases between. This CDR3 has 16 amino acids. The germline CDR1 and CDR2 sequences are SGDLS and YYNGEE. CDR3 region: CASSPRGRGSYNEQFF. The CDR3 bases are TGTGCCAGCAGCCCACGGGGTAGGGGATCCTACAATGAGCAGTTCTTC.

The chain is built from TRBV28 and TRBJ2-5; 7 bases agree with TRBD1. With 2 bases clipped from V and 3 bases from J, the junction kept 9 bases outside the gene matches. The CDR3 spans 16 residues. Per the germline V gene, CDR1 is MDHEN and CDR2 is SYDVKM. CDR3 bases: TGTGCCAGCAGTTTACGACCGGGACAGCTAAAAGAGACCCAGTACTTC. Protein sequence: CASSLRPGQLKETQYF.

Only a few counts were recorded for this clonotype. The chain has TRBV5-4 and TRBJ1-2, with D possibly TRBD1 on 5 matching bases. The CDR3 runs to 13 residues. Trimming removed 4 bases at V and 1 base at J, with 8 bases between. Per germline, CDR1 SGHNT and CDR2 YYREEE (reference sequence). Here the CDR3 DNA reads TGTGCCAGCAGCCGACAGTTTAACTATGGCTACACCTTC. As protein: CASSRQFNYGYTF.

The gene calls are TRBV29-1 and TRBJ1-2; 9 bases are shared with TRBD1. The CDR3 is 13 amino acids. The J segment lost 8 bases and the V segment lost 4 bases, leaving 8 bases of the junction unmatched. Germline lookup yields CDR1 SQVTM and CDR2 ANQGSEA. In DNA, the CDR3 is TGCAGCGTTGCCGGGGACAGGGTGTGGGGCTACACCTTC. This sequence encodes CSVAGDRVWGYTF.

This clonotype has just a few counts. This chain uses TRBV10-3 with TRBJ2-3; D is tentatively TRBD1 or TRBD2 (6 bases each). The V end was cut by 7 bases, the J end by 4 bases, with 12 bases between. There are 13 residues in the CDR3. The germline V gene encodes CDR1 ENHRY and CDR2 SYGVKD. The CDR3 loop reads CAITRGAPDTQYF. CDR3 in DNA: TGTGCCATCACAAGGGGGGCCCCAGATACGCAGTATTTT.

This clonotype appeared a few times. The chain couples TRBV4-3 to TRBJ2-7, with D perhaps matching TRBD2 (6 bases). CDR1 and CDR2 from the germline V gene are LGHNA and YSLEER. CDR3 length: 14 amino acids. V lost 0 bases to trimming and J lost 9 bases, with 15 bases between them. The CDR3 reads CASSQDSGDLVQYF. CDR3 coding DNA: TGCGCCAGCAGCCAAGATTCGGGGGATTTGGTGCAGTACTTC.